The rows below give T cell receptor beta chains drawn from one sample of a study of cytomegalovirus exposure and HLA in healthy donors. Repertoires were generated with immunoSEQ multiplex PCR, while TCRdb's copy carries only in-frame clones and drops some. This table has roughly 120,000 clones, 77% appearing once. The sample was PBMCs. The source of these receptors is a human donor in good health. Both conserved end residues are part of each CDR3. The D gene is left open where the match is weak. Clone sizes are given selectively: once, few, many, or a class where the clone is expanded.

cdr3_nt: TGCAGCGTTGAAATAGGGGTCGGTCAGCCCCAGCATTTT
cdr3_aa: CSVEIGVGQPQHF
clone_size: .
j_call: TRBJ1-5
v_call: TRBV29-1
d_call: .

cdr3_nt: TGTGCCAGCAGCCCGTCGGCGGGGTGGTTGAACACTGAAGCTTTCTTT
cdr3_aa: CASSPSAGWLNTEAFF
clone_size: .
j_call: TRBJ1-1
v_call: TRBV27
d_call: .

cdr3_nt: TGTGCCAGCAGTGAATTTGCCCCGGGACAATCTTCCTACGAGCAGTACTTC
cdr3_aa: CASSEFAPGQSSYEQYF
clone_size: .
j_call: TRBJ2-7
v_call: TRBV6-1
d_call: .

cdr3_nt: TGTGCCAGTAGTATTATAGTGGCGGGGTCCTACGAGCAGTACTTC
cdr3_aa: CASSIIVAGSYEQYF
clone_size: .
j_call: TRBJ2-7
v_call: TRBV19
d_call: .

cdr3_nt: TGTGCCAGCAGTGACGACGACAGGGTAATTATTGGGTATCAGCCCCAGCATTTT
cdr3_aa: CASSDDDRVIIGYQPQHF
clone_size: .
j_call: TRBJ1-5
v_call: TRBV6-1
d_call: TRBD1

cdr3_nt: TGCGCCAGCAGCGGGGACAGGGCCTCCTACGAGCAGTACTTC
cdr3_aa: CASSGDRASYEQYF
clone_size: .
j_call: TRBJ2-7
v_call: TRBV5-1
d_call: TRBD1

cdr3_nt: TGTGCCAGTAGTCCCTCGACAGGGGGGAACACTGAAGCTTTCTTT
cdr3_aa: CASSPSTGGNTEAFF
clone_size: .
j_call: TRBJ1-1
v_call: TRBV19
d_call: TRBD1

cdr3_nt: TGTGCCAGCAGTTTATCACTACCGGGACAGGATGGCTACACCTTC
cdr3_aa: CASSLSLPGQDGYTF
clone_size: .
j_call: TRBJ1-2
v_call: TRBV27
d_call: TRBD1

cdr3_nt: TGCGCCAGCAGCTTTGGCAGCGGGAAGTTGGAGCAGTTCTTC
cdr3_aa: CASSFGSGKLEQFF
clone_size: .
j_call: TRBJ2-1
v_call: TRBV5-1
d_call: TRBD2

cdr3_nt: TGTGCCAGCAGTTTCCATAGCGGGGCGAACACCGGGGAGCTGTTTTTT
cdr3_aa: CASSFHSGANTGELFF
clone_size: few
j_call: TRBJ2-2
v_call: TRBV28
d_call: TRBD2

cdr3_nt: TGTGCCAGCAGCGACCTCACCGGGAGCGGGAGAATCAATGAGCAGTTCTTC
cdr3_aa: CASSDLTGSGRINEQFF
clone_size: few
j_call: TRBJ2-1
v_call: TRBV9
d_call: TRBD2

cdr3_nt: TGTGCCAGCTCGCTGGACAGGGGGCGAACTGAAGCTTTCTTT
cdr3_aa: CASSLDRGRTEAFF
clone_size: .
j_call: TRBJ1-1
v_call: TRBV18
d_call: TRBD1

cdr3_nt: TGTGCCAGCTCACCACCGGGGAGGTCGGGAAACACCATATATTTT
cdr3_aa: CASSPPGRSGNTIYF
clone_size: few
j_call: TRBJ1-3
v_call: TRBV18
d_call: .

cdr3_nt: TGTGCCAGTAGTGGGGACAGGGCAGGGGTTAACGCCGAAGCTTTCTTT
cdr3_aa: CASSGDRAGVNAEAFF
clone_size: .
j_call: TRBJ1-1
v_call: TRBV19
d_call: TRBD1

cdr3_nt: TGTGCCAGCATCGTTACTAGCGGGAGGGCTGGTGAGCAGTTCTTC
cdr3_aa: CASIVTSGRAGEQFF
clone_size: few
j_call: TRBJ2-1
v_call: TRBV27
d_call: TRBD2

cdr3_nt: TGTGCCAGCAGCTTCTACCAGGGGTCTGGAAACACCATATATTTT
cdr3_aa: CASSFYQGSGNTIYF
clone_size: .
j_call: TRBJ1-3
v_call: TRBV5-5
d_call: .

cdr3_nt: TGTGCCAGCAGTTACTCGGCAGGAAACACCGGGGAGCTGTTTTTT
cdr3_aa: CASSYSAGNTGELFF
clone_size: .
j_call: TRBJ2-2
v_call: TRBV6-5
d_call: .

cdr3_nt: TGTGCCAGCAGCTTGGGACAGGGACCCCACAATCAGCCCCAGCATTTT
cdr3_aa: CASSLGQGPHNQPQHF
clone_size: .
j_call: TRBJ1-5
v_call: TRBV5-5
d_call: TRBD1

cdr3_nt: TGTGCCAGCAGGGGACACCAGAACACTGAAGCTTTCTTT
cdr3_aa: CASRGHQNTEAFF
clone_size: .
j_call: TRBJ1-1
v_call: TRBV25-1
d_call: .

cdr3_nt: TGTGCCAGTAGTAACAGGGGGGAATACAATGAGCAGTTCTTC
cdr3_aa: CASSNRGEYNEQFF
clone_size: .
j_call: TRBJ2-1
v_call: TRBV19
d_call: TRBD1

cdr3_nt: TGTGCCAGCAGCTTGGGACAGGGGGCGCAGTTTGGCTACACCTTC
cdr3_aa: CASSLGQGAQFGYTF
clone_size: .
j_call: TRBJ1-2
v_call: TRBV5-6
d_call: TRBD1

cdr3_nt: TGTGCCGGGTTGACTAGCGGGAAGGAGAATGAGCAGTTCTTC
cdr3_aa: CAGLTSGKENEQFF
clone_size: .
j_call: TRBJ2-1
v_call: TRBV19
d_call: TRBD2

cdr3_nt: TGCGCCAGCAGCCAAGGACGGGGGGGTTTCGGAAAACTGTTTTTT
cdr3_aa: CASSQGRGGFGKLFF
clone_size: .
j_call: TRBJ1-4
v_call: TRBV4-1
d_call: .

cdr3_nt: TGTGCCAGCAGTTCCGACTCCGCGGGGAGCGGAAACACCATATATTTT
cdr3_aa: CASSSDSAGSGNTIYF
clone_size: .
j_call: TRBJ1-3
v_call: TRBV28
d_call: .

cdr3_nt: TGTGCCAGCTCCCTAGGCGGGAATTCACCCCTCCACTTT
cdr3_aa: CASSLGGNSPLHF
clone_size: .
j_call: TRBJ1-6
v_call: TRBV6-5
d_call: .

cdr3_nt: TGTGCCAGCAGCTTAGGACTAGCGGGAGGTTCCAACAATTACGAGCAGTACTTC
cdr3_aa: CASSLGLAGGSNNYEQYF
clone_size: .
j_call: TRBJ2-7
v_call: TRBV5-4
d_call: TRBD2

cdr3_nt: TGTGCCAGCAGCTCCTCCGCCCGGGGGTCAGGGCGCACAGATACGCAGTATTTT
cdr3_aa: CASSSSARGSGRTDTQYF
clone_size: .
j_call: TRBJ2-3
v_call: TRBV5-4
d_call: .

cdr3_nt: TGTGCCAGCAGCTTTCGGTCCAAGGGACTTTCTGGGGCCAACGGCCTGACTTTC
cdr3_aa: CASSFRSKGLSGANGLTF
clone_size: .
j_call: TRBJ2-6
v_call: TRBV7-8
d_call: .

cdr3_nt: TGTGCCAGCAGGCGGACAGGGCGCGAGCAGTACTTC
cdr3_aa: CASRRTGREQYF
clone_size: .
j_call: TRBJ2-7
v_call: TRBV28
d_call: TRBD1

cdr3_nt: TGTGCCAGCTCACTCGGCCAGGGAACGAGCTCCTACGAGCAGTACTTC
cdr3_aa: CASSLGQGTSSYEQYF
clone_size: .
j_call: TRBJ2-7
v_call: TRBV18
d_call: .

cdr3_nt: TGTGCCAGCAGCTTAATGAGCCCCTATGGCTACACCTTC
cdr3_aa: CASSLMSPYGYTF
clone_size: .
j_call: TRBJ1-2
v_call: TRBV7-2
d_call: .

cdr3_nt: TGTGCCAGCAGCTTAGGCGACAGGGTCGGAGATGGCTACACCTTC
cdr3_aa: CASSLGDRVGDGYTF
clone_size: .
j_call: TRBJ1-2
v_call: TRBV7-6
d_call: TRBD1

cdr3_nt: TGCGCCAGCAGCGGATTAGCGGGAGCTTCCTACAATGAGCAGTTCTTC
cdr3_aa: CASSGLAGASYNEQFF
clone_size: .
j_call: TRBJ2-1
v_call: TRBV5-1
d_call: TRBD2

cdr3_nt: TGTGCCAGCAGTCTACGTCCCGGGACAGAGAAAGCTTTCTTT
cdr3_aa: CASSLRPGTEKAFF
clone_size: .
j_call: TRBJ1-1
v_call: TRBV7-3
d_call: TRBD1

cdr3_nt: TGTGCCTGGAGTGGGATCTCCTGGAACAGGGAAACTAATGAAAAACTGTTTTTT
cdr3_aa: CAWSGISWNRETNEKLFF
clone_size: .
j_call: TRBJ1-4
v_call: TRBV30
d_call: .

cdr3_nt: TGTGCCAGCAGTAAGGGGGCGACGAATGAAAAACTGTTTTTT
cdr3_aa: CASSKGATNEKLFF
clone_size: .
j_call: TRBJ1-4
v_call: TRBV6-5
d_call: TRBD1

cdr3_nt: TGTGCCAGCAGCTTGGTTAGCGGGAGTATTAGTTCCTACGAGCAGTACTTC
cdr3_aa: CASSLVSGSISSYEQYF
clone_size: few
j_call: TRBJ2-7
v_call: TRBV7-2
d_call: TRBD2

cdr3_nt: TGTGCCAGCAGTGAATTAGTTCCGGGCACAGATACGCAGTATTTT
cdr3_aa: CASSELVPGTDTQYF
clone_size: .
j_call: TRBJ2-3
v_call: TRBV6-1
d_call: .

cdr3_nt: TGCGCCAGCACCTTCGGTGGGCAAACCTCTGGGGCCAACGGCCTGACTTTC
cdr3_aa: CASTFGGQTSGANGLTF
clone_size: .
j_call: TRBJ2-6
v_call: TRBV5-1
d_call: .